Listed below are T cell receptor beta chains from one sample, sequenced in a study of T cell responses to AZD1222 COVID-19 vaccine. The table came from immunoSEQ multiplex PCR; TCRdb's copy has only in-frame clones and leaves some out. The data show more than 95,000 clones, more than 80% seen once. The sample consisted of peripheral blood, taken 28 days after the second AZD1222 dose. These receptors were obtained from an adult who received the AZD1222 COVID-19 vaccine. Both conserved end residues are part of each CDR3. The D gene is left open where the match is weak. The size of a clone is reported for some rows only, either as once, few or many, or as a class for expanded clones.

clone_size	v_call	j_call	d_call	cdr3_nt	cdr3_aa
once	TRBV7-2	TRBJ2-7	TRBD1	TGTGCCAGCAGCTTAAGGCCCCGACAGGGAGAGTCGTACTTC	CASSLRPRQGESYF
.	TRBV5-8	TRBJ2-5	TRBD1	TGTGCCAGCAGCCCACAGGACAGGGGAGAGACCCAGTACTTC	CASSPQDRGETQYF
once	TRBV7-9	TRBJ1-1	.	TGTGCCAGCAGCTTAGCCAGGGGGAACACTGAAGCTTTCTTT	CASSLARGNTEAFF
.	TRBV9	TRBJ1-2	TRBD1	TGTGCCAGCAGCCCATCGACAGGGGGCGGGGGCTACACCTTC	CASSPSTGGGGYTF
.	TRBV18	TRBJ1-6	TRBD1	TGTGCCAGCTCACCGGACAGGGGGGGTTCACCCCTCCACTTT	CASSPDRGGSPLHF
once	TRBV12-3/TRBV12-4	TRBJ1-1	.	TGTGCCAGCAGTTCGCCCGGGGGAGCTTTCTTT	CASSSPGGAFF
.	TRBV5-5	TRBJ1-4	.	TGTGCCAGCAGCGACCAGCTGGGTGAAAAACTGTTTTTT	CASSDQLGEKLFF
.	TRBV5-4	TRBJ1-3	.	TGTGCCGCAGGGGACGGCGGCAACACCATATATTTT	CAAGDGGNTIYF
.	TRBV6-5	TRBJ1-5	TRBD1	TGTGCCAGCAGCGGGGGACAGTATAGCAATCAGCCCCAGCATTTT	CASSGGQYSNQPQHF
.	TRBV7-3	TRBJ2-5	TRBD2	TGTGCCAGCAGCTCCGGGGGGGCGTCGCCGGGGACCCAGTACTTC	CASSSGGASPGTQYF
.	TRBV2	TRBJ1-1	.	TGTGCCAGCAGGTCGCAGGGCCCGAACACTGAAGCTTTCTTT	CASRSQGPNTEAFF
.	TRBV7-3	TRBJ2-1	TRBD2	TGTGCCAGCAGCTCGCCGGGGCGGGGGGACAATGAGCAGTTCTTC	CASSSPGRGDNEQFF
.	TRBV19	TRBJ1-1	.	TGTGCCAGTAGTATAAAGGGACGGGGGAACACTGAAGCTTTCTTT	CASSIKGRGNTEAFF
.	TRBV6-5	TRBJ2-1	TRBD2	TGTGCCAGCCGTCTTTCTGGGACTAGCGCCAATGAGCAGTTCTTC	CASRLSGTSANEQFF
.	TRBV3-1/TRBV3-2	TRBJ1-3	.	TGTGCCAGCAGCCAAGAGGATAGGTTAGATGGAAACACCATATATTTT	CASSQEDRLDGNTIYF
.	TRBV6-2/TRBV6-3	TRBJ2-2	TRBD1	TGTGCCAGCAGTAGGGACAGAAACACCGGGGAGCTGTTTTTT	CASSRDRNTGELFF
.	TRBV5-1	TRBJ1-6	TRBD1	TGCGCCAGCAGCCCCCAGACAGGGGGAAATAATTCACCCCTCCACTTT	CASSPQTGGNNSPLHF
few	TRBV11-2	TRBJ2-2	TRBD2	TGTGCCAGCAGCTCCTATAGGACGGGAGGCGGGGAGCTGTTTTTT	CASSSYRTGGGELFF
.	TRBV15	TRBJ1-2	TRBD1	TGTGCCACCAGCGGACAGGGGGCTAACTATGGCTACACCTTC	CATSGQGANYGYTF
.	TRBV5-6	TRBJ1-5	.	TGTGCCAGCAGCCTCATTAGCAATCAGCCCCAGCATTTT	CASSLISNQPQHF
.	TRBV9	TRBJ1-2	TRBD1	TGTGCCAGCAGCGTAGGGACAGGGAACTATGGCTACACCTTC	CASSVGTGNYGYTF
.	TRBV7-9	TRBJ2-7	.	TGTGCCAGCAGCTTGGCAGGACGGGTCTTTGACGAGCAGTACTTC	CASSLAGRVFDEQYF
.	TRBV7-2	TRBJ2-5	TRBD2	TGTGCCAGCAGCTTAGGGATCGGGGGGGGAGAGACCCAGTACTTC	CASSLGIGGGETQYF
.	TRBV4-1	TRBJ1-2	.	TGCGCCAGCAGCCAAGGTACGATCGCCAACTATGGCTACACCTTC	CASSQGTIANYGYTF